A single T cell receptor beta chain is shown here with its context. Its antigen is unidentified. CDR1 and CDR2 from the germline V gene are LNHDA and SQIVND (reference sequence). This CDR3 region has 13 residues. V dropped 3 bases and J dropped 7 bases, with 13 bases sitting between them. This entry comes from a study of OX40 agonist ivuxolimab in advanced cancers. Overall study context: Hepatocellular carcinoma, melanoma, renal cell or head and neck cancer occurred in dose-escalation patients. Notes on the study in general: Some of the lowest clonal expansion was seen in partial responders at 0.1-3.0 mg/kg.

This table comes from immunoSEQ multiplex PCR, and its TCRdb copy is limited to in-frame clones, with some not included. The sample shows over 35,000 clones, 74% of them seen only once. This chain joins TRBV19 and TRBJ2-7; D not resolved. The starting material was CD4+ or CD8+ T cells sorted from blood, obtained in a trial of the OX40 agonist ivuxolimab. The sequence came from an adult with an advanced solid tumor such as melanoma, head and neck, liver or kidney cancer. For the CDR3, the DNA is TGTGCCAGTAGTATTTCTTGGGGTTATGAGCAGTACGTC. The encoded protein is CASSISWGYEQYV.